This T cell receptor (beta chain) was identified during a study of molecular identifiers for immune sequencing clone quantification. Sorted inputs of about 19,000 to 1,000,000 cells, with 10%, 30% or 50% RNA, yielded naive CD8 libraries. In TCRdb, the PCR reads were re-called with MiXCR into one record per CDR3 protein. Of over 600,000 distinct CDR3 sequences detected, roughly 21% appear once; the ten largest clones hold roughly 0.83%. With regard to this clonotype: No antigen is known for it. A clone one base away is much larger, so this may be a read error.

Study-wide results and caveats: In CMV-specific effectors, clones above 20 copies held over 99% of molecules; naive, under 1%. In cases of identical TCR molecules sharing a barcode, highly expanded clone sizes could be underestimated.

Trimming took 1 base from V and 2 from J, leaving 11 bases between them. The germline CDR1 and CDR2 sequences are PRHDT and FYEKMQ (reference sequence). There are 15 residues in the CDR3. The chain links TRBV13 to TRBJ2-5, with D uncertain. The receptor was isolated from a human donor in good health. Some libraries in this study had Jurkat cell RNA spiked in. Sequenced material: naive CD8+ T cells from blood, with Jurkat cell RNA spiked in. Subset noted: FACS-sorted CD8+CD4-CCR7+CD45RA+ naive T cells. DNA for the CDR3: TGTGCCAGCAGCTTAGTTTTTGGAGATCAAGAGACCCAGTACTTC. Its translation is CASSLVFGDQETQYF.